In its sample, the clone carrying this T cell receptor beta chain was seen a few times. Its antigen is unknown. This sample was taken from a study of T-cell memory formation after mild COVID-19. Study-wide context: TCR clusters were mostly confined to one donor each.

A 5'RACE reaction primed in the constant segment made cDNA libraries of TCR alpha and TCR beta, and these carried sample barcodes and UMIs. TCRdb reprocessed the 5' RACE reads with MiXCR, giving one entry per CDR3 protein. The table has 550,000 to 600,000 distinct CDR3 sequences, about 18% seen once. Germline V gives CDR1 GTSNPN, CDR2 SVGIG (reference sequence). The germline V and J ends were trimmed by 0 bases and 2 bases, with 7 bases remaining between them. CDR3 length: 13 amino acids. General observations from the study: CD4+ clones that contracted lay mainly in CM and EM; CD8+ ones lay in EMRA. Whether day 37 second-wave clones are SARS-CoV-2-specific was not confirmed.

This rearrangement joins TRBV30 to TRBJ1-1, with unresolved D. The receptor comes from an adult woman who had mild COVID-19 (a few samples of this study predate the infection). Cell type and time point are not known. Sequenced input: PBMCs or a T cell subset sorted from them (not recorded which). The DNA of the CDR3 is TGTGCCTGGAGTGTAGGGAGCAACACTGAAGCTTTCTTT. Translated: CAWSVGSNTEAFF.